The 3 T cell receptor beta chains reported below all come from one sample, sequenced in a study of T cells after yellow fever vaccination. TCRdb called the 5' RACE reads again in MiXCR, with one record for every CDR3 protein. This table has over 250,000 distinct CDR3 sequences, over 3.5% appearing once. The specimen was PBMCs, collected 5 days after the yellow fever booster vaccination. The receptors originated from a man aged 18-30 years who received the YFV17D yellow fever vaccine.

This clonotype was observed a handful of times. The CDR3 region is CASSFYAKTYEQYF. DNA of the CDR3: TGTGCCAGCAGCTTTTATGCAAAGACTTACGAGCAGTACTTC. The chain employs TRBV7-2 and TRBJ2-7; D is unresolved. This CDR3 has 14 residues. CDR1 is SGHTA and CDR2 is FQGNSA in the germline V gene. Trimming left V 3 bases short and J 4 bases short, with 13 bases between.

This clonotype occurred many times. The chain has TRBV6-1 and TRBJ2-1, with TRBD2 matching over 10 bases. The ends lost 6 bases at V and 4 bases at J; junction bases unmatched: 6. Germline CDR1 and CDR2: MNHNS and SASEGT. The CDR3 is 15 residues long. CDR3 coding DNA: TGTGCCAGCAGCGCAACTAGCGGGGCTTACAATGAGCAGTTCTTC. Its translation: CASSATSGAYNEQFF.

The rearrangement links TRBV3-1 to TRBJ2-5; 9 bases align to TRBD2. V lost 0 bases, J lost 2 bases, and 7 bases stayed unmatched. The CDR3 is 17 amino acids. The germline V gene has CDR1 LGHDT and CDR2 YNNKEL (reference sequence). The CDR3 DNA follows: TGTGCCAGCAGCCAAGAAGAACTAGCGGGCATGCAAGAGACCCAGTACTTC. It encodes CASSQEELAGMQETQYF.